The clone carrying this TCR beta chain was seen a single time. This entry is derived from a study of control samples from healthy donors and cancer patients. Trimming cost V 3 bases and J 9 bases, with 14 bases left between them. Germline loops: CDR1 MNHEY, CDR2 SMNVEV (reference sequence). This CDR3 has 13 residues. The table came from immunoSEQ multiplex PCR; TCRdb's copy has only in-frame clones and leaves some out. Of around 96,000 clones in the sample, about 92% were seen once. The J gene is TRBJ1-1, the V gene TRBV27; D might be TRBD1 (5 bases). Material for sequencing was blood. The TCR comes from a man aged 18 to 29 in good health. CDR3 DNA: TGTGCCAGCAGTTTGATGACGGGGGAACAAGCTTTCTTT. It yields the protein CASSLMTGEQAFF.